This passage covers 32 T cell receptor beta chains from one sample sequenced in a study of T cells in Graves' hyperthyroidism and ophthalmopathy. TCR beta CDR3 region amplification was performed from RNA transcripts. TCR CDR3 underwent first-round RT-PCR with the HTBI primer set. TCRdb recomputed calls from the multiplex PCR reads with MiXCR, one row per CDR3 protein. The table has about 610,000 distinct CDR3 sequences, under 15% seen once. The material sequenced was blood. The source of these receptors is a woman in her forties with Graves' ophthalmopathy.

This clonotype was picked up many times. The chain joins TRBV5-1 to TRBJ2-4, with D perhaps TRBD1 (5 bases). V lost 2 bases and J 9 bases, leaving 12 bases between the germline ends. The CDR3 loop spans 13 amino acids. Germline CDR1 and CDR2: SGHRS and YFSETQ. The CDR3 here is CASSFEGVGIQYF. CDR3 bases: TGCGCCAGCAGCTTCGAAGGGGTGGGCATTCAGTACTTC. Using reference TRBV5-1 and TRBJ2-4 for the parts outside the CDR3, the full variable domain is KAGVTQTPRYLIKTRGQQVTLSCSPISGHRSVSWYQQTPGQGLQFLFEYFSETQRNKGNFPGRFSGRQFSNSRSEMNVSTLELGDSALYLCASSFEGVGIQYFGAGTRLSVL.

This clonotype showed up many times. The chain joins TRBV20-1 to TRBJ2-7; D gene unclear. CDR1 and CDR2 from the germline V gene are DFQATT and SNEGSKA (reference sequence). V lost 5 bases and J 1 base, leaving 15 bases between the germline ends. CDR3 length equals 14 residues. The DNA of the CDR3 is TGCAGTGCTCTCCGGGCCCCGATATCCTACGAGCAGTACTTC. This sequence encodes CSALRAPISYEQYF.

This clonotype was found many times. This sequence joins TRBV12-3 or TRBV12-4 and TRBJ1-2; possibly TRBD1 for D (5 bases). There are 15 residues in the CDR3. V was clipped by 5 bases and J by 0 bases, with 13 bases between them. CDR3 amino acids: CASSPWDSPNYGYTF. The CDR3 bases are TGTGCCAGCAGTCCTTGGGACTCTCCTAACTATGGCTACACCTTC.

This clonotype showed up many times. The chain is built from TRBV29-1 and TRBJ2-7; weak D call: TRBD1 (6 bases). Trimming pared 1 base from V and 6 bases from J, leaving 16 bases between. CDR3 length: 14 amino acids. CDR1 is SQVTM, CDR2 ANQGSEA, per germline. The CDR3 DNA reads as TGCAGCGTTGAAGTAGAGGGGGTGGGGAGCGAGCAGTACTTC. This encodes CSVEVEGVGSEQYF.

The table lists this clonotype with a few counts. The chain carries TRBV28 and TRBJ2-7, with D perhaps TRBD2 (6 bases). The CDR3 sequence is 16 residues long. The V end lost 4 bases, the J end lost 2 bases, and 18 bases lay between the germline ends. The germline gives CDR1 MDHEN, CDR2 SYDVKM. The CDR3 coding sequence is TGTGCCAGCAGTTCCCCCTCCGTGGGGGGACCCTACGAGCAGTACTTC. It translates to CASSSPSVGGPYEQYF.

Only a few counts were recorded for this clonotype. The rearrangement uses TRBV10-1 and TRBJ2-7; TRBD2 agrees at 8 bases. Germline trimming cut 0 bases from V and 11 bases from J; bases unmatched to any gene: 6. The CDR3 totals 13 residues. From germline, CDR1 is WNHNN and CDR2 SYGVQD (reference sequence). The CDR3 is CASSESGPAGEYF. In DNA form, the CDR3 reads TGCGCCAGCAGTGAGTCAGGACCAGCGGGAGAGTACTTC.

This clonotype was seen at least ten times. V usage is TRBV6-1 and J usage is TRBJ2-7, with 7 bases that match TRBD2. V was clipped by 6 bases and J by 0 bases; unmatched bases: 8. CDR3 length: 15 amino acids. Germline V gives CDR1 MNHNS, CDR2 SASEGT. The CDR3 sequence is CASSSLAASSYEQYF. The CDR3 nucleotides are TGTGCCAGCAGCAGCCTAGCGGCGAGCTCCTACGAGCAGTACTTC.

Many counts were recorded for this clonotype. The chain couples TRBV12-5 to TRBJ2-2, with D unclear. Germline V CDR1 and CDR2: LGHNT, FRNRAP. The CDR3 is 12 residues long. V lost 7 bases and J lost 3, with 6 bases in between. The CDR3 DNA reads TGTGCTAGTGCCGTGGACACCGGGGAGCTGTTTTTT. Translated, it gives CASAVDTGELFF.

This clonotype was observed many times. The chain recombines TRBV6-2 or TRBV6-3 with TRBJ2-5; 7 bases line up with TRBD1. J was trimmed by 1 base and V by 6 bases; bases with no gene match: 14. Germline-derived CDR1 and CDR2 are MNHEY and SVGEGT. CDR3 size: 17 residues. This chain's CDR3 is CASSAPVRQGTQETQYF. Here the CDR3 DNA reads TGTGCCAGCAGCGCGCCCGTCAGACAGGGAACCCAAGAGACCCAGTACTTC.

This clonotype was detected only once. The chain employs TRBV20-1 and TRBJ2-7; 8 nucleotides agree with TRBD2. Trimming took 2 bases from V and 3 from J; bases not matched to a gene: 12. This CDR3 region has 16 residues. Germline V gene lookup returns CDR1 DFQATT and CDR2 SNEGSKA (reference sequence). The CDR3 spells CSARLRRLASNYEQYF. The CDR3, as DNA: TGCAGTGCTAGATTGAGGAGACTAGCGTCGAACTACGAGCAGTACTTC.

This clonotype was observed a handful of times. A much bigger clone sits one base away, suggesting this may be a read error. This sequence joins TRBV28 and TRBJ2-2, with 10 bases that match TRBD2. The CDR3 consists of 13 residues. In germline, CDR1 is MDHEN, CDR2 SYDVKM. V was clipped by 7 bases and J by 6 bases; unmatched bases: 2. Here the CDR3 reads CASTSGSPGELFF. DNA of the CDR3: TGTGCCAGCACTAGCGGGAGTCCCGGGGAGCTGTTTTTT.

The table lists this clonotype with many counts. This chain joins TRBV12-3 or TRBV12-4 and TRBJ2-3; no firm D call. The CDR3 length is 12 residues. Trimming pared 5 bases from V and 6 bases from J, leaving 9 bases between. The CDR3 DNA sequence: TGTGCCAGCAGTCCATTGTCGGATACGCAGTATTTT. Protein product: CASSPLSDTQYF.

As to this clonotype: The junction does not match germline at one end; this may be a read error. CDR3 loop: CASSPRGGSRKEAFF. DNA of the CDR3: TGTGCCAGCAGCCCAAGGGGGGGGTCCCGCAAGGAAGCCTTCTTT. The rearrangement links TRBV25-1 to TRBJ1-1; TRBD1 is a possible D gene (6 bases). Germline V gene data show CDR1 as MGHDK and CDR2 as SYGVNS. This CDR3 contains 15 residues.

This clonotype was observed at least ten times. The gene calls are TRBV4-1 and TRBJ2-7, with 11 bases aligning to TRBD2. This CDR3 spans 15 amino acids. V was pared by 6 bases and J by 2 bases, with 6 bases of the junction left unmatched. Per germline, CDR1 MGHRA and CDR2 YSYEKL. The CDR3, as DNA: TGCGCCAGCAGAAAACTAGCGGGAGTTGCCTACGAGCAGTACTTC. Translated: CASRKLAGVAYEQYF.

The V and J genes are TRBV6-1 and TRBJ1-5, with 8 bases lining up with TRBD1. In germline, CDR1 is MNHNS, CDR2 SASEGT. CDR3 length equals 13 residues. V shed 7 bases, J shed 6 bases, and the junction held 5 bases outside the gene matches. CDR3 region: CASKVGTGQPQHF. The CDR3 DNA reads TGTGCCAGCAAGGTAGGGACAGGTCAGCCCCAGCATTTT.

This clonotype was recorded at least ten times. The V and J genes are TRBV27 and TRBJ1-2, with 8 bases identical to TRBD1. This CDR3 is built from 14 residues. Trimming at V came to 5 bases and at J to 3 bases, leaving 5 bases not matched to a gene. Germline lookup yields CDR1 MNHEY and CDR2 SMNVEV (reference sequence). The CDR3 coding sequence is TGTGCCAGCAGTAGGACAGGGCTTTACTATGGCTACACCTTC. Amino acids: CASSRTGLYYGYTF.

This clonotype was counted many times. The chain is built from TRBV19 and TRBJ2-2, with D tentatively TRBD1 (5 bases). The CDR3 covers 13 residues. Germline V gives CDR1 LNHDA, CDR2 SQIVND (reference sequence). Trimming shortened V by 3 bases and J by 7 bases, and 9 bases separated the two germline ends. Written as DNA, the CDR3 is TGTGCCAGTAGTATTAGGGGTATCGGGGAGCTGTTTTTT. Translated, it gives CASSIRGIGELFF. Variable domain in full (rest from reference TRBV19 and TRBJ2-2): DGGITQSPKYLFRKEGQNVTLSCEQNLNHDAMYWYRQDPGQGLRLIYYSQIVNDFQKGDIAEGYSVSREKKESFPLTVTSAQKNPTAFYLCASSIRGIGELFFGEGSRLTVL.

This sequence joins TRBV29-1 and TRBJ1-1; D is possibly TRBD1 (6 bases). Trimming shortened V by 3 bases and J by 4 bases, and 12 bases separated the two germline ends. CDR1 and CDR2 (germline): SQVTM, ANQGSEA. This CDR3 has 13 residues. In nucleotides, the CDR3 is TGCAGCGTTGATCAAGTAGGGGGCACTGAAGCTTTCTTT. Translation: CSVDQVGGTEAFF. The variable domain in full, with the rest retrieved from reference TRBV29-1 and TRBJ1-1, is SAVISQKPSRDICQRGTSLTIQCQVDSQVTMMFWYRQQPGQSLTLIATANQGSEATYESGFVIDKFPISRPNLTFSTLTVSNMSPEDSSIYLCSVDQVGGTEAFFGQGTRLTVV.

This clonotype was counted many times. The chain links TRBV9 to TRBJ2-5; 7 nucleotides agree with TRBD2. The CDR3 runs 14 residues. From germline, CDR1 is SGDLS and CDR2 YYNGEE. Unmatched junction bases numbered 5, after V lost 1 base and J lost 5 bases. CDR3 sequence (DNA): TGTGCCAGCAGCGTACGTCAGGGAGGGGAGACCCAGTACTTC. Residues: CASSVRQGGETQYF. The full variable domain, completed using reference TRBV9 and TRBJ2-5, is DSGVTQTPKHLITATGQRVTLRCSPRSGDLSVYWYQQSLDQGLQFLIQYYNGEERAKGNILERFSAQQFPDLHSELNLSSLELGDSALYFCASSVRQGGETQYFGPGTRLLVL.

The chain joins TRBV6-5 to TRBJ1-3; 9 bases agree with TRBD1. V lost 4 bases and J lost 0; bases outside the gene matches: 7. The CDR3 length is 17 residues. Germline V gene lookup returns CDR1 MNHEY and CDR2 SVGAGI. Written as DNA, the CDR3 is TGTGCCAGCAGTTTGGGGACAGGGAAACCCTCTGGAAACACCATATATTTT. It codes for CASSLGTGKPSGNTIYF.

CDR3 in DNA: TGTGCCAGCAGCCCAGACCAGGGTTCCACGCTTGGTGGAAACACCATATATTTT. Translated, it gives CASSPDQGSTLGGNTIYF. The V gene is TRBV4-2, the J gene TRBJ1-3, with D possibly TRBD1 on 5 matching bases. The V end lost 4 bases, the J end lost 3 bases, and 22 bases lay between the germline ends. The CDR3 sequence is 18 residues long. CDR1 LGHNA and CDR2 YNFKEQ come from the germline V gene.

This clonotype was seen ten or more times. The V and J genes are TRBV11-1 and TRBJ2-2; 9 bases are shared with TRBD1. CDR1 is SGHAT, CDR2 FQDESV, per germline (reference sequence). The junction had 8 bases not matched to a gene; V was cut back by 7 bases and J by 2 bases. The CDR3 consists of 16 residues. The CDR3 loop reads CASNKVGQGNTGELFF. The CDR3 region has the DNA TGTGCCAGCAACAAAGTGGGACAGGGAAACACCGGGGAGCTGTTTTTT.

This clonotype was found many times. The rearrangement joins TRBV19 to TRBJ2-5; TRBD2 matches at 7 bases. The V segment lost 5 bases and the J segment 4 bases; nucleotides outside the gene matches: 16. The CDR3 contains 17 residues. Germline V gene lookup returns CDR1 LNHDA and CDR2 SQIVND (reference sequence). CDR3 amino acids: CASSPRFGRGVGETQYF. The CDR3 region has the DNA TGTGCCAGTAGTCCCCGATTCGGACGGGGGGTTGGAGAGACCCAGTACTTC. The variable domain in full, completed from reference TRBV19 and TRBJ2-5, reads DGGITQSPKYLFRKEGQNVTLSCEQNLNHDAMYWYRQDPGQGLRLIYYSQIVNDFQKGDIAEGYSVSREKKESFPLTVTSAQKNPTAFYLCASSPRFGRGVGETQYFGPGTRLLVL.

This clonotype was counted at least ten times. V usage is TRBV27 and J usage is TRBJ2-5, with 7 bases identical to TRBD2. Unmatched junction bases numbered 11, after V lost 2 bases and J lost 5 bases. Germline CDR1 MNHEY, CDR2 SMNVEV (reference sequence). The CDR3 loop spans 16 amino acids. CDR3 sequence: CASSLISAGERETQYF. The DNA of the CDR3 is TGTGCCAGCAGTTTAATATCGGCGGGAGAACGGGAGACCCAGTACTTC.

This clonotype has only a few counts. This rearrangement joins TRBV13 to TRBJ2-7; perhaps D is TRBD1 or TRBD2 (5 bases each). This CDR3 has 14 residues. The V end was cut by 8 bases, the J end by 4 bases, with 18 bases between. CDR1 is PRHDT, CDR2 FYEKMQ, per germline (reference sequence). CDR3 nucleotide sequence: TGTGCCAGCTCGACGGGGCTGAGGGATTACGAGCAGTACTTC. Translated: CASSTGLRDYEQYF.

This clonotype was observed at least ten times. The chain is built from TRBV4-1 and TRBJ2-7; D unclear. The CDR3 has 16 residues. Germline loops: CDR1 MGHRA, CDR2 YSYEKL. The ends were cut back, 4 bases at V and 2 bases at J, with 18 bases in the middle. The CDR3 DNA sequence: TGCGCCAGCAGCCCTCAGCAGGACGGTATAACCTACGAGCAGTACTTC. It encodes CASSPQQDGITYEQYF.

In DNA, the CDR3 is TGTGCCAGCAGTGAAGCGCCCCCTTACTCTGGAAACACCATATATTTT. Its protein product is CASSEAPPYSGNTIYF. The V gene is TRBV6-1, the J gene TRBJ1-3; D unresolved. The length of the CDR3 is 16 residues. Germline-derived CDR1 and CDR2 are MNHNS and SASEGT. Trimming left V 0 bases short and J 0 bases short, with 9 bases between.

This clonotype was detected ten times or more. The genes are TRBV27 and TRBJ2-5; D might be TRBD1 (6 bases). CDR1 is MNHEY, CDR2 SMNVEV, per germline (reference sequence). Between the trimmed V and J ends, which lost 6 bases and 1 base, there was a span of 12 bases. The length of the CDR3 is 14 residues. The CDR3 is CASRRAGVQETQYF. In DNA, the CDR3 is TGTGCCAGCAGGAGGGCAGGGGTCCAAGAGACCCAGTACTTC.

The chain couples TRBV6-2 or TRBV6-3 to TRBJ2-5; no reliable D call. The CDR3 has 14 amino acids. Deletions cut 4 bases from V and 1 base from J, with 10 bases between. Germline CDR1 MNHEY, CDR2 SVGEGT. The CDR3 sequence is CASSSYSVQETQYF. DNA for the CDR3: TGTGCCAGCAGTTCTTACAGTGTCCAAGAGACCCAGTACTTC.

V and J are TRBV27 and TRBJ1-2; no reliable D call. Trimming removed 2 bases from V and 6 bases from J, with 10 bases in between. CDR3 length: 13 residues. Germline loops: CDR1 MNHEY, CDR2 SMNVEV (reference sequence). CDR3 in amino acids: CASSLNGGNGYTF. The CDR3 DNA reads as TGTGCCAGCAGTTTAAATGGCGGAAATGGCTACACCTTC.

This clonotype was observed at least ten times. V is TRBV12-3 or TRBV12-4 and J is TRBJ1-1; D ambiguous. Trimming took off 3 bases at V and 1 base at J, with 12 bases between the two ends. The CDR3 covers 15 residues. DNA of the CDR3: TGTGCCAGCAGTTTTTGGGTGACCCCGAACACTGAAGCTTTCTTT. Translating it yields CASSFWVTPNTEAFF.

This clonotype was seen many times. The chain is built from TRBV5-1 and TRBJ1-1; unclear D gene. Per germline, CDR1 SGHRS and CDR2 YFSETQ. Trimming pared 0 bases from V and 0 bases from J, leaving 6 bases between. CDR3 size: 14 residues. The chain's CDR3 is CASSLAVMNTEAFF. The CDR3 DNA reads TGCGCCAGCAGCTTGGCCGTCATGAACACTGAAGCTTTCTTT.